The next 30 T cell receptor beta chains were all read from a single sample in a study of tumor and adjacent non-tumor tissue in lung cancer. The library came from three nested PCR rounds adapted from ARM-PCR protocols. In TCRdb, the multiplex PCR reads were re-called with MiXCR into one record per CDR3 protein. The sample holds roughly 150,000 distinct CDR3 sequences; 66% are singletons and the top ten take 18%. RNA was extracted from bulk tissue without any cell sorting. Material: lung tumor tissue. The receptors come from a man aged 55 to 69 with small cell lung cancer.

This clonotype was seen many times. V gene TRBV29-1 combines with J gene TRBJ2-3; D unclear. The CDR3 extends over 15 amino acids. V was shortened by 7 bases and J by 2 bases, with 19 bases between the two germline ends. Germline V CDR1 and CDR2: SQVTM, ANQGSEA. CDR3 amino acids: CSAGDPITNTDTQYF. The DNA of the CDR3 is TGCAGCGCCGGAGACCCTATCACTAACACAGATACGCAGTATTTT.

As for this clonotype: Relative to the germline gene, one junction end is altered; a read error may explain this. The chain links TRBV11-2 to TRBJ1-1, with no clear D. Germline lookup yields CDR1 SGHAT and CDR2 FQNNGV. CDR3 length: 13 amino acids. CDR3 in amino acids: CAISPRSEPEAFF. The CDR3 DNA is TGTGCCATCAGCCCTCGAAGTGAGCCTGAGGCTTTCTTT.

The rearrangement joins TRBV11-3 to TRBJ1-6, with 8 nucleotides matching TRBD1. The germline gives CDR1 SGHNT, CDR2 YENEEA. CDR3 length: 14 residues. CDR3 nucleotides: TGTGACAACAGTGGACAGGGTAATAATTCACCCCTCCACTTT. Residues: CDNSGQGNNSPLHF.

The table lists this clonotype with many counts. The chain joins TRBV10-3 to TRBJ1-2; D gene ambiguous. This CDR3 comprises 15 residues. Germline V CDR1 and CDR2: ENHRY, SYGVKD. V was pared by 2 bases and J by 7 bases, with 17 bases between. The CDR3 sequence is CAISEGAASNGGYTF. The CDR3 nucleotides are TGTGCCATCAGTGAGGGAGCAGCCTCCAACGGTGGCTACACCTTC.

J is TRBJ1-4 and V is TRBV20-1; D not resolved. The V gene's germline CDR1 is DFQATT and CDR2 SNEGSKA (reference sequence). Trimming removed 4 bases at V and 4 bases at J, with 10 bases between. The CDR3 is 13 residues long. The CDR3 DNA follows: TGCAGTGCTACGGTTGCGAGTAATGAAAAACTGTTTTTT. Translating it yields CSATVASNEKLFF.

As concerns this clonotype: A read error may explain this, as a much larger clone is one base away. The J gene is TRBJ2-3, the V gene TRBV6-6; 10 bases are a match to TRBD1. The length of the CDR3 is 15 residues. Germline V gene data show CDR1 as MNHNY and CDR2 as SVGAGI (reference sequence). The CDR3 DNA reads as TGTGCCAGCAGCCGACAGGGGGCGCAACCCGATACGCAGTGTTTT. The encoded protein is CASSRQGAQPDTQCF.

This clonotype was picked up a small number of times. The V and J genes are TRBV19 and TRBJ2-1, with 9 bases matching TRBD2. In germline, CDR1 is LNHDA, CDR2 SQIVND (reference sequence). Trimming removed 5 bases from V and 2 bases from J; junction bases left unmatched: 7. This CDR3 contains 16 residues. The CDR3 sequence is CASSSRLAATYNEQFF. The CDR3 region has the DNA TGTGCCAGTAGTTCCCGACTAGCGGCCACCTACAATGAGCAGTTCTTC.

For this clonotype: This may come from a read error, since a much larger clone is one base off. This chain connects TRBV29-1 to TRBJ1-2, with TRBD1 as a possible D gene (6 bases). The V end lost 0 bases, the J end lost 8 bases, and 16 bases lay between the germline ends. The CDR3 is 14 amino acids. Germline V gene sequence: CDR1 SQVTM, CDR2 ANQGSEA. CDR3 DNA: TGCAGCGTTGAAGAAGGGTGGGGGGCGAGGGGCTACACCTTC. This gives the protein CSVEEGWGARGYTF.

Comments on this clonotype: A read error is likely, as this CDR3 ends without the conserved phenylalanine or tryptophan. The V call is TRBV5-1, the J call TRBJ2-1, with D perhaps matching TRBD2 (5 bases). Germline V gene data show CDR1 as SGHRS and CDR2 as YFSETQ. The CDR3 runs 15 residues. Here the CDR3 reads CDSSLEAGEGNEQFL. The CDR3 DNA sequence: TGCGACAGCAGCTTGGAGGCAGGAGAAGGGAATGAGCAGTTCTTA.

Comments on this clonotype: One end of the junction fails to match germline, which may point to a read error. The rearrangement joins TRBV29-1 to TRBJ2-3; 11 bases map to TRBD2. Germline V gives CDR1 SQVTM, CDR2 ANQGSEA. This CDR3 is built from 17 residues. The CDR3 DNA reads as TGCAGCGCCTTCTCGGTAGCGGGAGGGCAAATGACAGATACGCACTATTTT. Protein: CSAFSVAGGQMTDTHYF.

This clonotype has more than one count but fewer than ten. V is TRBV6-1 and J is TRBJ2-7; 8 bases align to TRBD1. Trimming cost V 6 bases and J 0 bases; bases outside gene matches: 4. Germline V gene data show CDR1 as MNHNS and CDR2 as SASEGT. The length of the CDR3 is 14 residues. In DNA, the CDR3 is TGTGCCAGCAGAGCTGACAGGGGCTCCTACGAGCAGTACTTC. As protein: CASRADRGSYEQYF.

The table lists this clonotype with many counts. The gene calls are TRBV12-5 and TRBJ2-2, with D tentatively TRBD1 (6 bases). Looked up from germline, CDR1 is LGHNT and CDR2 is FRNRAP. This CDR3 has 15 amino acids. The germline V and J ends were trimmed by 7 bases and 1 base, with 13 bases remaining between them. The CDR3 DNA is TGTGCTAGTGCCTCGACAGGACGGAACACCGGGGAGCTGTTTTTT. This encodes CASASTGRNTGELFF.

Of note for this clonotype: A read error may explain this, as a much larger clone is one base away. The rearrangement links TRBV20-1 to TRBJ2-3; 15 positions agree with TRBD2. The CDR3 spans 16 residues. The J segment lost 2 bases and the V segment lost 7 bases, leaving 7 bases of the junction unmatched. Germline CDR1 and CDR2: DFQATT and SNEGSKA (reference sequence). The CDR3 sequence: CSDRGTSGRITDTQYF. CDR3 coding DNA: TGCAGTGATAGGGGGACTAGCGGGAGGATCACAGATACGCAGTATTTT.

This clonotype was detected many times. The chain recombines TRBV20-1 with TRBJ2-1, with D perhaps TRBD1 (7 bases). The germline V gene has CDR1 DFQATT and CDR2 SNEGSKA (reference sequence). V gave up 0 bases and J gave up 9 bases, with 9 bases separating them. This CDR3 comprises 12 residues. Here the CDR3 DNA reads TGCAGTGCTAGAGAGCAGGGGGGTGAGCAGTTCTTC. This translates into CSAREQGGEQFF.

There are a few counts of this clonotype. One end of the junction varies from germline; a read error may be responsible. The chain carries TRBV6-5 and TRBJ2-2; the D call may be TRBD1 or TRBD2 (7 bases each). The germline CDR1 and CDR2 sequences are MNHEY and SVGAGI. This CDR3 spans 13 amino acids. The CDR3 protein is CASRGGGAWEPFF. CDR3 bases: TGTGCCAGCAGGGGAGGGGGCGCGTGGGAGCCGTTTTTT.

This clonotype was observed many times. The chain combines TRBV6-5 with TRBJ2-7; the D is unclear. Deletions cut 8 bases from V and 2 bases from J, with 10 bases between. The CDR3 extends over 12 amino acids. The germline gives CDR1 MNHEY, CDR2 SVGAGI. CDR3 sequence (DNA): TGTGCCAGCGCTTCAGGCGCCTACGAGCAGTACTTC. Encoded protein: CASASGAYEQYF.

Of note for this clonotype: Being one base from a much bigger clone, this may be a read error. This chain connects TRBV4-1 to TRBJ2-5, with 7 positions matching TRBD2. V dropped 7 bases and J dropped 5; count of bases not matched to a gene: 10. Germline lookup yields CDR1 MGHRA and CDR2 YSYEKL. The CDR3 sequence is 14 residues long. Written as DNA, the CDR3 is TGCGCCAGCAACGCCGGGACTAACCGTGAGACCCAGTACTTC. Protein product: CASNAGTNRETQYF.

This clonotype was seen only once. At one end, the junction sequence differs from germline, possibly due to a read error. This chain joins TRBV20-1 and TRBJ2-1, with D unclear. This CDR3 comprises 19 residues. The germline CDR1 and CDR2 sequences are DFQATT and SNEGSKA (reference sequence). The CDR3, as DNA: TGCAGTGCCAGAGCTCGTGGTGGTCTTGGTCACGGCTCCTACAATGAGCAGTTCTTC. It codes for CSARARGGLGHGSYNEQFF.

This clonotype has only one observation. CDR3 DNA: TGTGCCAGCAGCTTCCTAATGGGAGGGCCGGCTGAGCAGTTCTTC. Its protein product is CASSFLMGGPAEQFF. This chain uses TRBV11-2 with TRBJ2-1; 7 nucleotides line up with TRBD2. CDR3 length: 15 amino acids. Germline CDR1 is SGHAT and CDR2 is FQNNGV. With 3 bases clipped from V and 9 bases from J, the junction kept 11 bases outside the gene matches.

Concerning this clonotype: A junction end diverges from the germline sequence, so it may reflect a read error. The V gene is TRBV11-1, the J gene TRBJ1-1; D not resolved. This CDR3 comprises 12 residues. Germline CDR1 reads SGHAT; CDR2 reads FQDESV (reference sequence). Here the CDR3 reads CTSNLFEGEAFF. The CDR3 nucleotides read TGTACCAGCAACTTGTTTGAGGGAGAGGCTTTCTTT.

A word on this clonotype: One junction end disagrees with the germline gene, perhaps due to a read error. V gene TRBV28 combines with J gene TRBJ1-1; 10 bases fit TRBD1. CDR3 size: 12 residues. Germline V gene lookup returns CDR1 MDHEN and CDR2 SYDVKM. The CDR3 bases are TGTGCCAGCAGGACAGGGGGCACTGAAACTTTCTTT. It codes for CASRTGGTETFF.

This chain connects TRBV5-4 to TRBJ2-5; D gene unclear. The CDR3 is made up of 14 amino acids. Trimming cost V 0 bases and J 2 bases, with 8 bases left between them. Germline-derived CDR1 and CDR2 are SGHNT and YYREEE (reference sequence). The CDR3 nucleotides are TGTGCCAGCAGCTTGGCGATACAACAAGAGACCCAGTACTTC. It translates to CASSLAIQQETQYF. Supplemented by reference TRBV5-4 and TRBJ2-5, the full variable domain reads ETGVTQSPTHLIKTRGQQVTLRCSSQSGHNTVSWYQQALGQGPQFIFQYYREEENGRGNFPPRFSGLQFPNYSSELNVNALELDDSALYLCASSLAIQQETQYFGPGTRLLVL.

Many counts were recorded for this clonotype. The chain couples TRBV11-2 to TRBJ2-1; D is unresolved. Germline CDR1 reads SGHAT; CDR2 reads FQNNGV. The CDR3 contains 13 residues. The V and J ends lost 5 bases and 3 bases respectively, with 8 bases between them. In nucleotides, the CDR3 is TGTGCCAGCAGCCTGGGGAACTACAATGAGCAGTTCTTC. Translating it yields CASSLGNYNEQFF.

As regards this clonotype: A much larger clone differs from this one at a single base, so this may be a read error. This chain uses TRBV5-4 with TRBJ1-3; D not resolved. This CDR3 has 15 amino acids. Germline V gene sequence: CDR1 SGHNT, CDR2 YYREEE (reference sequence). V was pared by 1 base and J by 2 bases, with 10 bases between. The CDR3 coding sequence is TGTGCCAGCAGCTTGCGAAGCACAGCTGGAAACACCATATATTTT. This sequence encodes CASSLRSTAGNTIYF. The entire variable domain, with the rest obtained from reference TRBV5-4 and TRBJ1-3, is as follows: ETGVTQSPTHLIKTRGQQVTLRCSSQSGHNTVSWYQQALGQGPQFIFQYYREEENGRGNFPPRFSGLQFPNYSSELNVNALELDDSALYLCASSLRSTAGNTIYFGEGSWLTVV.

V is TRBV5-6 and J is TRBJ2-1; 13 nucleotides align to TRBD2. With 2 bases clipped from V and 0 bases from J, the junction kept 8 bases outside the gene matches. There are 19 residues in the CDR3. Germline CDR1 reads SGHDT; CDR2 reads YYEEEE. CDR3 bases: TGTGCCAGCAGCTTCCTGACTAGCGGGAGGTTGAGCTCCTACAATGAGCAGTTCTTC. Its translation: CASSFLTSGRLSSYNEQFF.

Comment on this clonotype: At one of its ends the junction is not consistent with the germline gene, which may arise from a read error. The V call is TRBV5-6, the J call TRBJ2-6; TRBD1 matches 9 bases. The CDR3 is 18 amino acids. CDR1 is SGHDT and CDR2 is YYEEEE in the germline V gene. The CDR3, as DNA: TGTGCCGGCAGCTTGTGGGACAGGGCACCCCCTGGGGCCAACGTCCTGACTTTC. This translates into CAGSLWDRAPPGANVLTF.

The chain has TRBV13 and TRBJ2-1; 9 bases match TRBD2. In germline, CDR1 is PRHDT, CDR2 FYEKMQ (reference sequence). This CDR3 comprises 15 residues. V lost 4 bases, J lost 6 bases, and 7 bases stayed unmatched. The CDR3 reads CASSYLAGVGNEQFF. The CDR3 DNA sequence: TGTGCCAGCAGCTACTTAGCGGGAGTGGGCAATGAGCAGTTCTTC.

The chain has TRBV6-1 and TRBJ1-5; D ambiguous. Germline values: CDR1 MNHNS, CDR2 SASEGT. The CDR3 loop spans 14 amino acids. Trimming shortened V by 4 bases and J by 0 bases, and 7 bases separated the two germline ends. The CDR3: CASSGHISNQPQHF. In nucleotides, the CDR3 is TGTGCCAGCAGTGGGCACATTAGCAATCAGCCCCAGCATTTT.

On this clonotype itself: Just one base apart from a much larger clone, this may be a read error. The rearrangement links TRBV30 to TRBJ1-1, with TRBD1 matching 9 bases. This CDR3 has 9 residues. In germline, CDR1 is GTSNPN, CDR2 SVGIG (reference sequence). The DNA for the CDR3 is TGTGCCTGCAGTACGGACAGGGGTTTT. Translating gives CACSTDRGF. Complete variable domain (other parts from reference TRBV30 and TRBJ1-1): SQTIHQWPATLVQPVGSPLSLECTVEGTSNPNLYWYRQAAGRGLQLLFYSVGIGQISSEVPQNLSASRPQDRQFILSSKKLLLSDSGFYLCACSTDRGFGQGTRLTVV.

As concerns this clonotype: The final CDR3 position lacks the conserved phenylalanine or tryptophan, pointing to a likely read error. The gene calls are TRBV2 and TRBJ2-5; 10 nucleotides line up with TRBD1. V lost 6 bases and J lost 5; bases outside the gene matches: 3. Germline CDR1 is SNHLY and CDR2 is FYNNEI. The CDR3 runs to 13 residues. The CDR3 coding sequence is TGTGCCAGCAGAGGACAGGGGGGGGAGACCCAGTACTCC. Protein: CASRGQGGETQYS.